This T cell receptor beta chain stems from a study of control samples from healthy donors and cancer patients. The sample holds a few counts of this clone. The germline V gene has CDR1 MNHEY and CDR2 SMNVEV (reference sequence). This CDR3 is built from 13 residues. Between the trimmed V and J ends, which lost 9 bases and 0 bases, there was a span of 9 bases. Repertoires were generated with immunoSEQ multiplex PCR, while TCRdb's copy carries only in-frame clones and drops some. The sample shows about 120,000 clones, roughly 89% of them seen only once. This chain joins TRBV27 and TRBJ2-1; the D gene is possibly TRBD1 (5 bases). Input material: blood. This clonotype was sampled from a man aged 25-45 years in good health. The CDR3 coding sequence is TGTGCCAGGGCAGGGCCCTCCTACAATGAGCAGTTCTTC. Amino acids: CARAGPSYNEQFF.